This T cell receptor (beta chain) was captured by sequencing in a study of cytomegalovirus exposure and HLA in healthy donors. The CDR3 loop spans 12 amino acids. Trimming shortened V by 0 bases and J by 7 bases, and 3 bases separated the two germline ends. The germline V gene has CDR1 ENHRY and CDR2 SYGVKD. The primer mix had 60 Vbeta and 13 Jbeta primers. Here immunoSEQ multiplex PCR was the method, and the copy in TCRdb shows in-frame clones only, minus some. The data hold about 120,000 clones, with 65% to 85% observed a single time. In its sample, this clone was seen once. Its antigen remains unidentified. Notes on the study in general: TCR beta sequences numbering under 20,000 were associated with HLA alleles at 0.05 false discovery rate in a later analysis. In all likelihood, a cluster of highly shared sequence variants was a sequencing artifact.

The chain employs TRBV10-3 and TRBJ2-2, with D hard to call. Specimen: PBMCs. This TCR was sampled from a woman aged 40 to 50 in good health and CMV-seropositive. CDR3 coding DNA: TGTGCCATCAGTGAGTCTAGCGGGGAGCTGTTTTTT. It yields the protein CAISESSGELFF.